The 30 T cell receptor beta chains given below trace back to one sample, sequenced in a study of shared clonotypes between healthy human individuals (dated by TCRdb to 2018 to 2020). Library preparation was by the immunoSEQ multiplex PCR assay. Here the immuneACCESS table is served through TCRdb, limited to in-frame sequences with V and J called. Missing clones are a known gap in these copies; in checked studies unresolved V genes cover under half, and the rest lacks a known reason. This sample lists over a million clones; about four fifths were detected once. The ten largest clones capture around 0.6% of the sample. Source material: memory CD4+ T cells from PBMCs. This specimen's cell subset or site label, per the study, means: CD45RA-negative fraction. The receptors here all came from a man between 18 and 35 years old in good health. Some clones in this sample may be carry-over from other donors' samples.

This clone appeared a single time. The CDR3 DNA follows: TGTGCCTGCCACGGGGCTAGCGGGATAGATACGCAGTATTTT. The encoded protein is CACHGASGIDTQYF. This rearrangement joins TRBV30 to TRBJ2-3; 9 bases align to TRBD2. V was clipped by 6 bases and J by 5 bases; unmatched bases: 9. The CDR3 sequence is 14 residues long. CDR1 GTSNPN and CDR2 SVGIG come from the germline V gene (reference sequence).

V gene TRBV10-3 combines with J gene TRBJ2-7; 10 bases are shared with TRBD2. Trimming removed 11 bases from V and 3 bases from J; junction bases left unmatched: 4. Germline V gene data show CDR1 as ENHRY and CDR2 as SYGVKD. This CDR3 has 12 amino acids. CDR3: CAAASGSYEQYF. The DNA for the CDR3 is TGTGCCGCCGCTAGCGGGAGCTACGAGCAGTACTTC.

This clone showed up just a few times. The chain couples TRBV5-1 to TRBJ1-1; D is unresolved. Between the trimmed V and J ends, which lost 4 bases and 5 bases, there was a span of 18 bases. CDR3 size: 15 residues. Germline CDR1 is SGHRS and CDR2 is YFSETQ. This CDR3 reads CASSPAIRDGTEAFF. Here the CDR3 DNA reads TGCGCCAGCAGCCCGGCCATTAGGGATGGGACTGAAGCTTTCTTT.

The V gene is TRBV6-1, the J gene TRBJ2-1; 10 bases are a match to TRBD2. The CDR3 runs to 18 residues. Germline values: CDR1 MNHNS, CDR2 SASEGT. Trimming removed 0 bases from V and 1 base from J; junction bases left unmatched: 6. This CDR3 reads CASSEARLAGVSYNEQFF. CDR3 in DNA: TGTGCCAGCAGTGAAGCGAGGCTAGCGGGAGTGTCCTACAATGAGCAGTTCTTC.

DNA of the CDR3: TGTGCCAGTAGTATAGCCCCAGGGACTCCCAGCTCTGGGGCCAACGTCCTGACTTTC. It translates to CASSIAPGTPSSGANVLTF. The chain is built from TRBV19 and TRBJ2-6; possible D gene TRBD2, 6 bases. V lost 1 base to trimming and J lost 0 bases, with 16 bases between them. Germline loops: CDR1 LNHDA, CDR2 SQIVND (reference sequence). This CDR3 is 19 amino acids long.

In the case of this clone: A much larger clonotype is one base distant, so this may be a read error. Other DNA sequences from this sample encode an identical CDR3 as well. This sequence joins TRBV30 and TRBJ2-1; no firm D call. CDR1 is GTSNPN, CDR2 SVGIG, per germline (reference sequence). This CDR3 is 13 amino acids long. V was pared by 0 bases and J by 7 bases, with 10 bases between. The CDR3, as DNA: TGTGCCTGGAGTGTACAAGTCGAGAATGAGCAGTTCTTC. Residues: CAWSVQVENEQFF.

The genes are TRBV30 and TRBJ2-6; the D gene is possibly TRBD1 (6 bases). The CDR3 spans 17 residues. The germline CDR1 and CDR2 sequences are GTSNPN and SVGIG (reference sequence). V dropped 2 bases and J dropped 1 base, with 15 bases sitting between them. The CDR3 is CAWSSQGRLSGANVLTF. CDR3 bases: TGTGCCTGGAGTTCTCAGGGGCGCTTATCTGGGGCCAACGTCCTGACTTTC.

V and J are TRBV5-4 and TRBJ1-2; D is unclear. Germline V CDR1 and CDR2: SGHNT, YYREEE (reference sequence). Deletions cut 4 bases from V and 2 bases from J, with 9 bases between. The CDR3 contains 13 residues. The CDR3 sequence: CASSHENNYGYTF. CDR3 nucleotides: TGTGCCAGCAGCCACGAAAACAACTATGGCTACACCTTC.

The chain recombines TRBV7-2 with TRBJ2-1; D is perhaps TRBD1 (5 bases). V was cut by 5 bases and J by 4 bases, with 9 bases left in between. The CDR3 has 13 amino acids. From germline, CDR1 is SGHTA and CDR2 FQGNSA. CDR3 DNA sequence: TGTGCCAGCAGCCTCCAGGGTTACAATGAGCAGTTCTTC. Protein product: CASSLQGYNEQFF.

A word on this clone: Other DNA sequences in this sample translate to the same CDR3. The chain joins TRBV7-9 to TRBJ2-7; D might be TRBD2 (6 bases). Trimming removed 5 bases at V and 0 bases at J, with 14 bases between. This CDR3 has 15 amino acids. Germline CDR1 and CDR2: SEHNR and FQNEAQ (reference sequence). CDR3 protein: CASSPGGGRSYEQYF. CDR3 DNA: TGTGCCAGCAGCCCCGGGGGAGGCCGCTCCTACGAGCAGTACTTC.

The table lists this clone with many counts. V usage is TRBV7-3 and J usage is TRBJ2-1; possible D gene TRBD2, 6 bases. Germline V gene data show CDR1 as SGHTA and CDR2 as FQGTGA. Trimming stripped 5 bases from V and 8 bases from J, with 16 bases between. The CDR3 contains 14 residues. The CDR3 loop reads CASSPPGATDEQFF. CDR3 bases: TGTGCCAGCAGCCCTCCGGGAGCCACCGATGAGCAGTTCTTC. Using reference TRBV7-3 and TRBJ2-1 for the parts outside the CDR3, the full variable domain is GAGVSQTPSNKVTEKGKYVELRCDPISGHTALYWYRQSLGQGPEFLIYFQGTGAADDSGLPNDRFFAVRPEGSVSTLKIQRTERGDSAVYLCASSPPGATDEQFFGPGTRLTVL.

The chain is built from TRBV30 and TRBJ1-2; TRBD1 matches 8 bases. The CDR3 contains 12 residues. CDR1 is GTSNPN, CDR2 SVGIG, per germline (reference sequence). Trimming cost V 3 bases and J 6 bases; bases outside gene matches: 3. The CDR3 coding sequence is TGTGCCTGGAGGGGGGACAGGAATGGCTACACCTTC. This translates into CAWRGDRNGYTF.

V is TRBV19 and J is TRBJ1-1, with no clear D. The CDR3 extends over 13 amino acids. V lost 6 bases to trimming and J lost 7 bases, with 15 bases between them. CDR1 is LNHDA, CDR2 SQIVND, per germline (reference sequence). Here the CDR3 DNA reads TGTGCCAGTAGCCGAGAAGGTGAGGGTGAAGCTTTCTTT. It is translated as CASSREGEGEAFF.

The gene calls are TRBV7-2 and TRBJ1-5, with 7 bases aligning to TRBD1. The CDR3 sequence is 15 residues long. Germline trimming cut 5 bases from V and 2 bases from J; bases unmatched to any gene: 6. The germline V gene has CDR1 SGHTA and CDR2 FQGNSA. CDR3 sequence (DNA): TGTGCCAGCAGCCCAAGACAGGGAGGCAATCAGCCCCAGCATTTT. This sequence encodes CASSPRQGGNQPQHF.

V gene TRBV19 combines with J gene TRBJ2-2, with a possible D match to TRBD1 (6 bases). Trimming stripped 8 bases from V and 7 bases from J, with 17 bases between. CDR1 is LNHDA, CDR2 SQIVND, per germline (reference sequence). This CDR3 is built from 14 residues. CDR3 sequence (DNA): TGTGCCAGTGAAGACAGGTTCATAGACGGGGAGCTGTTTTTT. Its translation is CASEDRFIDGELFF.

The rearrangement joins TRBV9 to TRBJ2-2; a possible D gene is TRBD1 (5 bases). Per germline, CDR1 SGDLS and CDR2 YYNGEE. Trimming removed 7 bases from V and 0 bases from J, with 7 bases in between. CDR3 length equals 13 residues. The CDR3 region has the DNA TGTGCCAGCCAGGGATCGAACACCGGGGAGCTGTTTTTT. Translation: CASQGSNTGELFF.

V gene TRBV2 combines with J gene TRBJ1-2, with D possibly matching TRBD1 (6 bases). Per the germline V gene, CDR1 is SNHLY and CDR2 is FYNNEI. V lost 7 bases and J lost 0, with 15 bases in between. This CDR3 has 15 residues. The CDR3 protein is CASKLRDTANYGYTF. CDR3 DNA sequence: TGTGCCAGCAAACTCCGGGACACAGCTAACTATGGCTACACCTTC.

The rearrangement joins TRBV28 to TRBJ1-1; the D gene is possibly TRBD1 (5 bases). Trimming took 8 bases from V and 1 from J, leaving 11 bases between them. Germline V gene lookup returns CDR1 MDHEN and CDR2 SYDVKM. The CDR3 consists of 13 residues. The CDR3 DNA reads as TGTGCCAGCGGACGGACAAGGAACACTGAAGCTTTCTTT. Its protein is CASGRTRNTEAFF.

The V gene is TRBV6-5, the J gene TRBJ1-2; 9 bases align to TRBD1. Germline trimming cut 5 bases from V and 4 bases from J; bases unmatched to any gene: 5. CDR1 and CDR2 from the germline V gene are MNHEY and SVGAGI. The CDR3 loop spans 14 amino acids. The CDR3 DNA follows: TGTGCCAGCAGTCCGCCGGGACAGGGCTATGGCTACACCTTC. Encoded protein: CASSPPGQGYGYTF.

V usage is TRBV6-1 and J usage is TRBJ2-3; the match to TRBD2 covers 7 bases. The J segment lost 4 bases and the V segment lost 2 bases, leaving 3 bases of the junction unmatched. Germline V lookup: CDR1 MNHNS, CDR2 SASEGT. The CDR3 has 14 residues. CDR3 sequence (DNA): TGTGCCAGCAGTGAAACGGGAGGCCCAGATACGCAGTATTTT. It specifies CASSETGGPDTQYF.

A single count supports this clone. The J gene is TRBJ1-1, the V gene TRBV10-3, with TRBD1 identical over 8 bases. Trimming removed 6 bases from V and 1 base from J; junction bases left unmatched: 10. Germline V gene data show CDR1 as ENHRY and CDR2 as SYGVKD. This CDR3 is 16 amino acids long. CDR3 protein: CAIRGQGGNRNTEAFF. CDR3 coding DNA: TGTGCCATCAGAGGACAGGGAGGGAATCGGAACACTGAAGCTTTCTTT.

The chain is built from TRBV6-1 and TRBJ1-2; maybe TRBD1 (5 bases). From germline, CDR1 is MNHNS and CDR2 SASEGT. V was clipped by 5 bases and J by 8 bases, with 15 bases between them. CDR3 size: 13 residues. CDR3 region: CASSPRSGGGYTF. The CDR3 DNA reads as TGTGCCAGCAGTCCCCGGTCCGGGGGGGGCTACACCTTC.

This sequence joins TRBV28 and TRBJ1-4; D remains unclear. Germline CDR1 reads MDHEN; CDR2 reads SYDVKM. The CDR3 spans 12 residues. V was cut by 8 bases and J by 2 bases, with 6 bases left in between. For the CDR3, the DNA is TGTGCCAGCCGACTGACTAATGAAAAACTGTTTTTT. Its protein is CASRLTNEKLFF.

The table lists this clone with a few counts. The V call is TRBV15, the J call TRBJ2-5; 11 positions agree with TRBD1. J gave up 7 bases and V 3 bases, and 7 bases lay outside the gene matches. This CDR3 spans 15 amino acids. The germline CDR1 and CDR2 sequences are LNHNV and YYDKDF (reference sequence). This CDR3 reads CATSSHRGTGGTQYF. The CDR3 nucleotides read TGTGCCACCAGCAGTCATCGGGGGACAGGGGGGACCCAGTACTTC.

V is TRBV6-4 and J is TRBJ2-7, with 9 positions matching TRBD2. The CDR3 runs to 15 residues. CDR1 MRHNA and CDR2 SNTAGT come from the germline V gene. The trim removed 4 bases at V and 5 bases at J, leaving 9 bases unmatched. DNA of the CDR3: TGTGCCAGCAGTGCGGTATTAGCGGGAGTTGACGAGCAGTACTTC. This translates into CASSAVLAGVDEQYF.

The rearrangement uses TRBV27 and TRBJ2-3; possibly TRBD2 for D (6 bases). Trimming left V 3 bases short and J 2 bases short, with 12 bases between. The CDR3 is 15 residues long. Germline V CDR1 and CDR2: MNHEY, SMNVEV (reference sequence). The CDR3 spells CASSLGGPPTDTQYF. The CDR3 DNA reads TGTGCCAGCAGTTTGGGAGGACCTCCCACAGATACGCAGTATTTT.

This clone was recorded at least ten times. The chain carries TRBV7-3 and TRBJ2-3, with no clear D. V dropped 5 bases and J dropped 0 bases, with 12 bases sitting between them. Germline V gives CDR1 SGHTA, CDR2 FQGTGA. The CDR3 is made up of 15 amino acids. CDR3 in amino acids: CASSPTGMSTDTQYF. For the CDR3, the DNA is TGTGCCAGCAGCCCGACTGGGATGAGCACAGATACGCAGTATTTT.

V and J are TRBV19 and TRBJ1-2; D is perhaps TRBD1 (6 bases). Germline assignment: CDR1 LNHDA and CDR2 SQIVND (reference sequence). This CDR3 has 15 amino acids. V gave up 1 base and J gave up 3 bases, with 12 bases separating them. The CDR3 loop is CASSIVPGADYGYTF. As DNA, the CDR3 is TGTGCCAGTAGTATAGTACCGGGGGCTGACTATGGCTACACCTTC.

Concerning this clone: Other DNA sequences in the same sample also yield this CDR3. The chain joins TRBV28 to TRBJ2-7, with D perhaps matching TRBD2 (5 bases). Per the germline V gene, CDR1 is MDHEN and CDR2 is SYDVKM. This CDR3 is 12 amino acids long. Trimming shortened V by 2 bases and J by 3 bases, and 5 bases separated the two germline ends. The CDR3 spells CASSLAGYEQYF. The CDR3 DNA sequence: TGTGCCAGCAGTTTAGCGGGCTACGAGCAGTACTTC.

The sample holds a few counts of this clone. The V gene is TRBV15, the J gene TRBJ2-1, with TRBD2 matching 11 bases. With 3 bases clipped from V and 4 bases from J, the junction kept 8 bases outside the gene matches. Germline CDR1 reads LNHNV; CDR2 reads YYDKDF (reference sequence). The CDR3 length is 17 residues. In DNA form, the CDR3 reads TGTGCCACCAGCAGCGGTATAGCGGGAGGGCTTTACAATGAGCAGTTCTTC. This translates into CATSSGIAGGLYNEQFF.